Given below is one T cell receptor (beta chain) in context. Its target is not known. The junction differs from germline at one of its ends, possibly a read error. Next came a second PCR, run for 7 to 11 cycles, which used a sample-barcoded 5' primer along with a J-beta primer mix. From the 5' RACE reads, TCRdb called clonotypes with MiXCR, one entry per CDR3 protein. The sample records 750,000 to 950,000 distinct CDR3 sequences, 20% to 30% being singletons. The source of the sample is a study of blood T cells in healthy people across ages. Per the germline V gene, CDR1 is SQVTM and CDR2 is ANQGSEA. The CDR3 consists of 9 residues. The study drew donors from healthy Caucasian individuals in Russia aged about 6 to 90. Overall study findings and caveats: PBMCs that were unsorted prevented a conclusive naive versus antigen-experienced comparison.

Another study also made use of these data, one on T cells of mothers and their children. That investigation notes: Compared with unrelated pairs, related mother-child pairs had slightly higher, non-significant overlap.

The chain is built from TRBV29-1 and TRBJ1-4; D is perhaps TRBD1 (5 bases). The sample taken for sequencing was blood. This sequence originates from a boy aged 5 to 17 in good health. CDR3 coding DNA: TGCAGCGTTGTCCCCGGGGGAAGTTTT. Amino acid sequence: CSVVPGGSF.